This TCR beta chain derives from a study of blood T cell repertoires in COVID-19. Profiling relied on immunoSEQ multiplex PCR, and the TCRdb table lists in-frame clones only, not all of them. The data contain fewer than 120,000 clones, 72% of them singletons. Germline V lookup: CDR1 MNHEY, CDR2 SVGAGI. This CDR3 contains 12 residues. V lost 6 bases and J 1 base, leaving 6 bases between the germline ends. The sequenced sample was peripheral blood. The rearrangement uses TRBV6-5 and TRBJ1-1, with no clear D. The sequence came from a woman aged 55-70 years with acute or convalescent COVID-19. CDR3 region: CASRQKNTEAFF. CDR3 coding DNA: TGTGCCAGCAGGCAGAAGAACACTGAAGCTTTCTTT.